The rows below give T cell receptor beta chains drawn from one sample of a study of T cell repertoires in cytomegalovirus infection. TCRdb reprocessed the reads via MiXCR and lists one record per CDR3 protein. This sample has 65,000 to 85,000 distinct CDR3 sequences, with about 30% found just once. Their antigen targets remain unknown. The source was CD8+ T cells from cultured PBMCs, collected from culture after CMV antigen stimulation. All receptors come from a human donor in good health (CMV status not recorded). Some clones in this sample may be carry-over from other donors' samples. The CDR3 runs from the conserved cysteine through the conserved F or W. A D gene is named only where the DNA matches it firmly. Size values are once, few and many counts, or a class for expanded clones, and some rows have none.

size,V,J,D,DNA,CDR3
few,TRBV7-3,TRBJ1-1,.,TGTGCCAGCAGCTTAAGGCGCGGGGAAGCTTTCTTT,CASSLRRGEAFF
.,TRBV2,TRBJ1-2,.,TGTGCCAGCCAGGGTGAATGGTATGGCTACACCTTC,CASQGEWYGYTF
many,TRBV7-8,TRBJ2-4,TRBD2,TGTGCCAGCAGCTTTGGGATGGGGGGGTCCGGGAACATTCAGTACTTC,CASSFGMGGSGNIQYF
few,TRBV13,TRBJ1-3,.,TGTGCCAGCAGCTTAGGCGGAGTCCAGACCGGAAACACCATATATTTT,CASSLGGVQTGNTIYF
.,TRBV28,TRBJ2-2,TRBD1,TGTGCCAGCAGTTACAGGGGGCCGGGGACCGGGGAGCTGTTTTTT,CASSYRGPGTGELFF
few,TRBV12-3/TRBV12-4,TRBJ2-2,.,TGTGCCAGCAGTTTAATAGCAGGGACCCCCGGGGAGCTGTTTTTT,CASSLIAGTPGELFF
many,TRBV7-9,TRBJ1-1,.,TGTGCCAGCAGCTTAGATGCCTTATTGGCTTTCTTT,CASSLDALLAFF
.,TRBV19,TRBJ2-1,TRBD2,TGTGCCAGTAGTATATCGGAACTAGCGAGCTCCTACAATGAGCAGTTCTTC,CASSISELASSYNEQFF
.,TRBV12-3/TRBV12-4,TRBJ2-1,TRBD2,TGTGCCAGCAGTTTAGCGCGAGGGCTAGCGGGAGCTTTGAATGAGCAGTTCTTC,CASSLARGLAGALNEQFF
.,TRBV20-1,TRBJ2-1,.,TGCAGTGCTTACACCCTCGCTAGACGCAATGAGCAGTTCTTC,CSAYTLARRNEQFF
few,TRBV4-3,TRBJ2-7,.,TGCGCCAGCAGCCGACAAGTTGGAGGGGTTATAAACGAGCAGTACTTC,CASSRQVGGVINEQYF
.,TRBV20-1,TRBJ1-2,.,TGCAGTGCTAGAGATCCCGACTACATTACTAACTATGGCTACACCTTC,CSARDPDYITNYGYTF
.,TRBV19,TRBJ2-1,.,TGTGCCAGTAGTATCCTCAGGGGCGGCAATGAGCAGTTCTTC,CASSILRGGNEQFF
.,TRBV20-1,TRBJ2-3,TRBD2,TGCAGTGTTCGGGAGGGGGAGTGGGGAATATTCACAGATACGCAGTATTTT,CSVREGEWGIFTDTQYF
.,TRBV27,TRBJ2-1,TRBD2,TGTGCCAGCAGTAGCAACGGGGGGGCCTACAATGAGCAGTTCTTC,CASSSNGGAYNEQFF